The 20 T cell receptor beta chains given below trace back to one sample, sequenced in a study of response to subunit inactivated influenza vaccine. TCRdb redid the calling of the RT-PCR reads with MiXCR, one entry per CDR3 protein. The sample carries some 160,000 distinct CDR3 sequences, about a tenth recorded once. This sample comprised non-naive T cells sorted from PBMCs, obtained roughly 6 weeks after vaccination. These receptors all stem from a man aged 50 or older who received an inactivated influenza vaccine.

This clonotype came up a few times. The CDR3 sequence is CASSDKGGRTEAFF. The CDR3 DNA is TGTGCCAGCAGTGACAAAGGGGGAAGGACTGAAGCTTTCTTT. The chain recombines TRBV2 with TRBJ1-1; perhaps TRBD1 as D (6 bases). CDR3 length: 14 amino acids. The germline V and J ends were trimmed by 3 bases and 5 bases, with 13 bases remaining between them. Germline V gene data show CDR1 as SNHLY and CDR2 as FYNNEI.

In DNA, the CDR3 is TGTGCCAGCAGTTACTCGAGAGGAAGGTACAACACCGGGGAGCTGTTTTTT. Residues: CASSYSRGRYNTGELFF. This chain uses TRBV6-5 with TRBJ2-2; D uncertain. Trimming cost V 0 bases and J 2 bases, with 13 bases left between them. This CDR3 is 17 amino acids long. Germline CDR1 and CDR2: MNHEY and SVGAGI.

This clonotype was counted a few times. The chain has TRBV20-1 and TRBJ2-7; the D is unclear. Germline CDR1 DFQATT, CDR2 SNEGSKA (reference sequence). CDR3 length equals 14 residues. Trimming shortened V by 5 bases and J by 0 bases, and 14 bases separated the two germline ends. The CDR3 spells CSASPTESSYEQYF. In nucleotides, the CDR3 is TGCAGTGCTTCCCCGACGGAGAGCTCCTACGAGCAGTACTTC.

This clonotype was seen ten or more times. The V and J genes are TRBV20-1 and TRBJ1-2; 7 bases agree with TRBD1. Germline V gives CDR1 DFQATT, CDR2 SNEGSKA (reference sequence). The length of the CDR3 is 12 residues. The trim removed 6 bases at V and 6 bases at J, leaving 7 bases unmatched. The CDR3 region is CSASTGVDGYTF. The CDR3 coding sequence is TGCAGTGCCAGCACAGGGGTTGATGGCTACACCTTC.

This clonotype was observed many times. V usage is TRBV5-5 and J usage is TRBJ1-1; tentative D call: TRBD1 (5 bases). The ends were cut back, 5 bases at V and 9 bases at J, with 17 bases in the middle. This CDR3 has 13 amino acids. Germline V CDR1 and CDR2: SGHKS, YYEKEE (reference sequence). CDR3 in DNA: TGTGCCAGCAGATGGGCGCATGACAGAAAAGCTTTCTTT. It is translated as CASRWAHDRKAFF. The whole variable domain, filled in from reference TRBV5-5 and TRBJ1-1, reads DAGVTQSPTHLIKTRGQQVTLRCSPISGHKSVSWYQQVLGQGPQFIFQYYEKEERGRGNFPDRFSARQFPNYSSELNVNALLLGDSALYLCASRWAHDRKAFFGQGTRLTVV.

The chain is built from TRBV3-1 and TRBJ2-7, with 7 bases matching TRBD2. V shed 10 bases and J 2 bases; nucleotides not matched to a gene: 17. This CDR3 is built from 16 residues. Germline V gives CDR1 LGHDT, CDR2 YNNKEL (reference sequence). The CDR3: CATSRVAGEGPYEQYF. The CDR3 DNA is TGTGCCACCTCCCGGGTGGCGGGAGAAGGCCCCTACGAGCAGTACTTC.

This clonotype was seen more than once but under ten times. This chain links TRBV24-1 with TRBJ2-7; D is unclear. The CDR3 has 11 amino acids. Germline V gives CDR1 KGHDR, CDR2 SFDVKD. The V and J ends lost 3 bases and 3 bases respectively, with 2 bases between them. CDR3: CATSDLYEQYF. CDR3 nucleotides: TGTGCCACCAGTGATCTCTACGAGCAGTACTTC.

This clonotype has a count of ten or more. The J gene is TRBJ2-7, the V gene TRBV3-1, with TRBD1 matching 7 bases. This CDR3 is 13 amino acids long. Per the germline V gene, CDR1 is LGHDT and CDR2 is YNNKEL (reference sequence). With 4 bases clipped from V and 4 bases from J, the junction kept 4 bases outside the gene matches. CDR3 nucleotides: TGTGCCAGCAGCCGTACGACAGGGTACGAGCAGTACTTC. This translates into CASSRTTGYEQYF.

This clonotype was observed a handful of times. This chain joins TRBV11-2 and TRBJ1-6, with unresolved D. The CDR3 covers 15 residues. The V gene lost 0 bases and the J gene lost 7 bases, with 10 bases spanning the gap. CDR1 SGHAT and CDR2 FQNNGV come from the germline V gene. Here the CDR3 DNA reads TGTGCCAGCAGCTTAGAAGCGTCGGGGAATTCACCCCTCCACTTT. This sequence encodes CASSLEASGNSPLHF.

This clonotype was counted many times. This sequence joins TRBV7-9 and TRBJ2-1; 9 bases map to TRBD2. Losses at the gene ends were 5 bases for V and 3 bases for J; bases not matched to a gene: 8. There are 16 residues in the CDR3. The germline CDR1 and CDR2 sequences are SEHNR and FQNEAQ (reference sequence). The CDR3 DNA reads TGTGCCAGCAGCGCGCCGGGACTAGCAATCTACAATGAGCAGTTCTTC. This translates into CASSAPGLAIYNEQFF.

This chain connects TRBV28 to TRBJ2-7; no clear D gene. Per germline, CDR1 MDHEN and CDR2 SYDVKM. CDR3 length equals 14 residues. Trimming removed 4 bases from V and 2 bases from J, with 12 bases in between. The CDR3 region is CASSSPKSPYEQYF. The DNA of the CDR3 is TGTGCCAGCAGTTCACCCAAGTCCCCCTACGAGCAGTACTTC.

The V call is TRBV20-1, the J call TRBJ1-2; D is perhaps TRBD1 (5 bases). Germline V gene data show CDR1 as DFQATT and CDR2 as SNEGSKA (reference sequence). Trimming removed 3 bases from V and 0 bases from J, with 17 bases in between. This CDR3 spans 16 amino acids. The DNA of the CDR3 is TGCAGTGCTAGGGGGCGGGACCGTCTAGCTAACTATGGCTACACCTTC. This sequence encodes CSARGRDRLANYGYTF.

This clonotype was counted many times. The gene calls are TRBV11-2 and TRBJ2-7, with a tentative D call TRBD1 (6 bases). CDR3 length: 14 amino acids. Germline values: CDR1 SGHAT, CDR2 FQNNGV. V was trimmed by 5 bases and J by 2 bases, leaving 13 bases between them. The CDR3 here is CASSPDSYTYEQYF. CDR3 DNA sequence: TGTGCCAGCAGCCCGGACAGCTATACCTACGAGCAGTACTTC.

V usage is TRBV7-2 and J usage is TRBJ2-7; the D is unclear. Germline V gene sequence: CDR1 SGHTA, CDR2 FQGNSA. The V end was cut by 1 base, the J end by 4 bases, with 5 bases between. The CDR3 totals 12 residues. CDR3 amino acids: CASSLDCYEQYF. CDR3 DNA: TGTGCCAGCAGCTTAGATTGTTACGAGCAGTACTTC.

This clonotype turned up a few times. J is TRBJ2-3 and V is TRBV27; 12 bases map to TRBD2. CDR1 and CDR2 from the germline V gene are MNHEY and SMNVEV (reference sequence). This CDR3 is built from 15 residues. The V and J ends lost 3 bases and 6 bases, in that order; junction bases with no gene match: 4. CDR3 coding DNA: TGTGCCAGCAGTTTTCCTAGCGGGGGGGACGATACGCAGTATTTT. This sequence encodes CASSFPSGGDDTQYF.

This clonotype was recorded a few times. The chain links TRBV20-1 to TRBJ1-3, with no clear D. The CDR3 loop spans 15 amino acids. Trimming pared 2 bases from V and 0 bases from J, leaving 11 bases between. Germline loops: CDR1 DFQATT, CDR2 SNEGSKA (reference sequence). The CDR3 DNA follows: TGCAGTGCTAGAACAGCCCGGAGCTCTGGAAACACCATATATTTT. Residues: CSARTARSSGNTIYF.

In its sample, this clonotype was seen a few times. The chain has TRBV20-1 and TRBJ1-1, with D perhaps matching TRBD1 (5 bases). The CDR3 is made up of 13 amino acids. Per germline, CDR1 DFQATT and CDR2 SNEGSKA (reference sequence). Trimming took off 3 bases at V and 4 bases at J, with 12 bases between the two ends. CDR3 loop: CSASSGAGTEAFF. The CDR3, as DNA: TGCAGTGCTAGTTCCGGGGCGGGCACTGAAGCTTTCTTT.

This clonotype occurred a few times. The CDR3 DNA is TGTGCCAGCAGCTTACGGGACAGGAAAGATACGCAGTATTTT. Its translation is CASSLRDRKDTQYF. This chain links TRBV11-1 with TRBJ2-3, with 8 nucleotides matching TRBD1. The CDR3 totals 14 residues. Trimming removed 2 bases from V and 5 bases from J; junction bases left unmatched: 3. Germline V CDR1 and CDR2: SGHAT, FQDESV (reference sequence).

This clonotype was observed once. CDR3 nucleotide sequence: TGTGCCAGCAGCCAAGCAGGGGTTAGCACAGATACGCAGTATTTT. Translation: CASSQAGVSTDTQYF. The J gene is TRBJ2-3, the V gene TRBV3-1, with D perhaps matching TRBD1 (6 bases). The CDR3 runs 15 residues. V was trimmed by 1 base and J by 0 bases, leaving 8 bases between them. CDR1 is LGHDT, CDR2 YNNKEL, per germline (reference sequence).

This clonotype was observed many times. This chain connects TRBV5-1 to TRBJ2-7, with D uncertain. The CDR3 spans 12 residues. Germline lookup yields CDR1 SGHRS and CDR2 YFSETQ. With 2 bases removed from V and 4 bases from J, the gap between germline ends came to 7 bases. The CDR3 nucleotides read TGCGCCAGCAGCTTCAACCAGTACGAGCAGTACTTC. This gives the protein CASSFNQYEQYF.